The present entry profiles one T cell receptor beta chain with its context. As yet, its antigen is unknown. The data originate from a study of CXCR3-negative and CXCR3-positive naive CD8 T cells. Turning to the study itself: Per library, roughly 1.4 +/- 0.3 million reads; 130 million to 150 million TRB reads overall.

Carrying UMI labels, the TRB cDNA libraries were prepared through 5' RACE. For each CDR3 protein, TCRdb gives one entry from its re-call of the 5' RACE reads, without DNA. This sample contains roughly 39,000 distinct CDR3 sequences. The CDR3 has 13 amino acids. Germline V CDR1 and CDR2: ENHRY, SYGVKD. The study, taken as a whole, reports: Naive cells, whether CXCR3-negative or CXCR3-positive, had similar TRBV-TRBJ usage, while memory cells differed.

This sequence joins TRBV10-3 and TRBJ2-1; lacking DNA, the TRBD2 call made by TCRdb goes unchecked. This TCR was sampled from a human donor in good health. Some clones in this sample may be carry-over from other donors' samples. Sequenced: memory CD8+ T cells from blood. The CDR3 sequence is CASSLVGAMEQFF.